This is a list of T cell receptor beta chains from one sample in a study of T cells expressing NK-cell markers. TCRdb re-called the 5' RACE reads, yielding one record per CDR3 amino acid sequence without DNA. Listed are fewer than 400,000 distinct CDR3 sequences; around 11% falls within the top ten. Material for sequencing was blood T cells: a sorted CD56 or NKG2C T cell subset, CD4+ or CD8+ T cells, or bulk PBMC T cells (not recorded which). The receptor set was obtained from a woman aged 45 to 65 in good health. Each CDR3 is given with its conserved first and last residue. Fields, in order: V gene, J gene, CDR3 protein.

V gene: TRBV16; J gene: TRBJ1-1; CDR3 protein: CASSQPGRRTEAFF
V gene: TRBV2; J gene: TRBJ1-4; CDR3 protein: CASNRQATNEKLFF
V gene: TRBV29-1; J gene: TRBJ1-1; CDR3 protein: CSVEGGTGGRDTEAFF
V gene: TRBV7-9; J gene: TRBJ2-1; CDR3 protein: CASSLGGSSYSYNEQFF
V gene: TRBV5-8; J gene: TRBJ2-7; CDR3 protein: CASSFSTGITYEQYF
V gene: TRBV11-2; J gene: TRBJ1-2; CDR3 protein: CASRDFSNYGYTF
V gene: TRBV6-1; J gene: TRBJ2-5; CDR3 protein: CASSEGLAGGGQTQYF
V gene: TRBV21-1; J gene: TRBJ2-7; CDR3 protein: CASSSRDSRYEQYF
V gene: TRBV29-1; J gene: TRBJ2-1; CDR3 protein: CSVRQGGLNNEQFF
V gene: TRBV29-1; J gene: TRBJ1-6; CDR3 protein: CSATHGDNSPLHF
V gene: TRBV15; J gene: TRBJ2-3; CDR3 protein: CATSTTGTGGDTQYF
V gene: TRBV3-1; J gene: TRBJ1-1; CDR3 protein: CASSQNKGQSEAFF
V gene: TRBV20-1; J gene: TRBJ2-5; CDR3 protein: CSAREGAVVRETQYF
V gene: TRBV7-6; J gene: TRBJ2-7; CDR3 protein: CASSPSPDSSYEQYF
V gene: TRBV5-1; J gene: TRBJ2-6; CDR3 protein: CASSPSGRSGANVLTF
V gene: TRBV30; J gene: TRBJ1-1; CDR3 protein: CAWSREAEAFF
V gene: TRBV12-3/TRBV12-4; J gene: TRBJ2-1; CDR3 protein: CASLAARTSGGSYNEQFF
V gene: TRBV7-2; J gene: TRBJ1-1; CDR3 protein: CASSLLGKMNTEAFF
V gene: TRBV12-3/TRBV12-4; J gene: TRBJ1-4; CDR3 protein: CASGREGANEKLFF
V gene: TRBV27; J gene: TRBJ1-5; CDR3 protein: CASSPTGVFQPQHF
V gene: TRBV5-1; J gene: TRBJ2-1; CDR3 protein: CASSFKEREGGYEQFF
V gene: TRBV27; J gene: TRBJ2-3; CDR3 protein: CASATGNGDTQYF
V gene: TRBV29-1; J gene: TRBJ1-1; CDR3 protein: CSVQGSSEGTEAFF
V gene: TRBV5-6; J gene: TRBJ2-5; CDR3 protein: CASSSAGVQETQYF
V gene: TRBV5-5; J gene: TRBJ1-1; CDR3 protein: CASSSNRTGVNTEAFF
V gene: TRBV18; J gene: TRBJ1-1; CDR3 protein: CASSPRRSLNTEAFF
V gene: TRBV25-1; J gene: TRBJ2-2; CDR3 protein: CASSGGDPTGELFF
V gene: TRBV4-1; J gene: TRBJ1-5; CDR3 protein: CASSLSFGSAVNSNQPQHF
V gene: TRBV7-9; J gene: TRBJ2-3; CDR3 protein: CASSLSGINTQYF
V gene: TRBV7-9; J gene: TRBJ1-1; CDR3 protein: CASSRTGNAEAFF
V gene: TRBV24-1; J gene: TRBJ2-1; CDR3 protein: CATSDLGAGEQFF
V gene: TRBV12-3/TRBV12-4; J gene: TRBJ2-3; CDR3 protein: CASSRWTGSAADTQYF
V gene: TRBV28; J gene: TRBJ2-7; CDR3 protein: CAIRPGTGLPYEQYF
V gene: TRBV19; J gene: TRBJ1-1; CDR3 protein: CASRIRGPLNTEAFF
V gene: TRBV7-3; J gene: TRBJ2-2; CDR3 protein: CASSFSSGSVTGELFF
V gene: TRBV20-1; J gene: TRBJ1-5; CDR3 protein: CSATLAENSNQPQHF
V gene: TRBV11-2; J gene: TRBJ2-2; CDR3 protein: CASSTTRTSGNKLFF
V gene: TRBV11-1; J gene: TRBJ2-3; CDR3 protein: CASKGLAGRTDTQYF
V gene: TRBV7-9; J gene: TRBJ2-4; CDR3 protein: CASSPSSIDQYF
V gene: TRBV4-1; J gene: TRBJ2-7; CDR3 protein: CASSPRDRGLREQYF
V gene: TRBV7-9; J gene: TRBJ2-3; CDR3 protein: CASSGASTDTQYF
V gene: TRBV5-1; J gene: TRBJ2-1; CDR3 protein: CASSLEGPRFF
V gene: TRBV24-1; J gene: TRBJ2-3; CDR3 protein: CATSDPTGGPTDTQYF
V gene: TRBV3-1; J gene: TRBJ2-3; CDR3 protein: CASSQDVGDTQYF
V gene: TRBV5-1; J gene: TRBJ2-3; CDR3 protein: CASSFHRGRDTDTQYF
V gene: TRBV7-9; J gene: TRBJ1-3; CDR3 protein: CASSQDRGTGNTIYF
V gene: TRBV20-1; J gene: TRBJ2-3; CDR3 protein: CSASALGQGQDTQYF
V gene: TRBV6-6; J gene: TRBJ1-5; CDR3 protein: CASSDTGGPVQPQHF
V gene: TRBV7-8; J gene: TRBJ2-1; CDR3 protein: CASSSTYRNEQFF
V gene: TRBV30; J gene: TRBJ2-3; CDR3 protein: CAWSAKSPDTQYF